This T cell receptor beta chain was recovered during a study of T cell repertoires in cytomegalovirus infection. Study information: As its CMV epitopes, the study selected recently identified HLA-C-restricted and well-studied HLA-B-restricted targets. Public TCR beta signatures indicated both CMV infection and matching HLA type. Findings and caveats of the study: Within the response measured ex vivo, HLA-C-restricted CMV-specific TCR beta clonotypes were dominant.

Germline V lookup: CDR1 SGHTA, CDR2 FQGNSA. V gave up 2 bases and J gave up 7 bases; unmatched junction bases: 4. The CDR3 is made up of 15 amino acids. In this sample, this clonotype turned up many times. The antigen remains unidentified. One entry per CDR3 protein results from TCRdb running MiXCR on the reads. The sample contains some 500,000 distinct CDR3 sequences, approximately 40% of which appear only once. This chain uses TRBV7-2 with TRBJ2-3; 12 nucleotides line up with TRBD2. This sample comprised cultured PBMCs, obtained from culture after CMV antigen stimulation. The sequence came from a human donor in good health (CMV status not recorded). Some clones in this sample may be carry-over from other donors' samples. The CDR3 sequence: CASSLILAGGYTQYF. For the CDR3, the DNA is TGTGCCAGCAGCTTAATACTAGCGGGAGGTTATACGCAGTATTTT.